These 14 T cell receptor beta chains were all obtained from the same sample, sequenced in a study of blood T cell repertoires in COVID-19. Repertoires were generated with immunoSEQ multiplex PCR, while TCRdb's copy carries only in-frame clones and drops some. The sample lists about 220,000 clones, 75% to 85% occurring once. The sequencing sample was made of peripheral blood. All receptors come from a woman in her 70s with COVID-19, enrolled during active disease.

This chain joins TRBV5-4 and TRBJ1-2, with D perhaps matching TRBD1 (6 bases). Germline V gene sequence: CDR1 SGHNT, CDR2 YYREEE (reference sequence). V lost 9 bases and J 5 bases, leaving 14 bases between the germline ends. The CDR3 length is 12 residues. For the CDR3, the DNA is TGTGCCATTCGGACAGAGACTTATGGCTACACCTTC. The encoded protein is CAIRTETYGYTF.

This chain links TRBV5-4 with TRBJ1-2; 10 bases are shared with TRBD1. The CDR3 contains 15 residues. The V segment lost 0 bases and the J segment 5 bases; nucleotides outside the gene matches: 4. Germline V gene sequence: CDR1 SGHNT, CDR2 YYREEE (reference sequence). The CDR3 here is CASSLAGQGMYGYTF. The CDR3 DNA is TGTGCCAGCAGCTTGGCGGGACAGGGGATGTATGGCTACACCTTC.

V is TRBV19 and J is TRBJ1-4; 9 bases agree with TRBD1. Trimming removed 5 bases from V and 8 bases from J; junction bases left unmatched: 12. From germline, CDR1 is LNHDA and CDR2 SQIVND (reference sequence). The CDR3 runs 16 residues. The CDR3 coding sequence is TGTGCCAGTAGTGCCACAACAGGGGGCGCAGGGGAAAAACTGTTTTTT. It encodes CASSATTGGAGEKLFF.

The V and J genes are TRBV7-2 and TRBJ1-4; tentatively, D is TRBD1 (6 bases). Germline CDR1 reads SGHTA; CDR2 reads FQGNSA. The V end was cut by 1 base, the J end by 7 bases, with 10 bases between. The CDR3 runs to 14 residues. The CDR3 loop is CASSLEGGFEKLFF. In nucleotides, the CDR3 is TGTGCCAGCAGCTTAGAGGGGGGGTTTGAAAAACTGTTTTTT.

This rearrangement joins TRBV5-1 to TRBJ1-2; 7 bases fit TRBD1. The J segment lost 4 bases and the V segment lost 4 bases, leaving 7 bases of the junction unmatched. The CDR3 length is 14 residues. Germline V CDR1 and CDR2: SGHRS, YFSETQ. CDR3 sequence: CASSPLSGGYGYTF. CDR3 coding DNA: TGCGCCAGCAGCCCCCTCTCAGGGGGCTATGGCTACACCTTC.

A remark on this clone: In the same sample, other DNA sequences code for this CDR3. The CDR3 DNA is TGTGCCAGCAGTTTAACAGGGGGAGGCGGCTATGGCTACACCTTC. This sequence encodes CASSLTGGGGYGYTF. The chain recombines TRBV27 with TRBJ1-2; 8 nucleotides agree with TRBD1. Unmatched junction bases numbered 6, after V lost 2 bases and J lost 4 bases. Germline-derived CDR1 and CDR2 are MNHEY and SMNVEV (reference sequence). The CDR3 extends over 15 amino acids.

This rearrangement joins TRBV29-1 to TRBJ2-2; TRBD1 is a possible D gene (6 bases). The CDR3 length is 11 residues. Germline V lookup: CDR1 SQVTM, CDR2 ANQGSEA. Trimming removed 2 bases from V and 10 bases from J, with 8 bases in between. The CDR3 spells CSVERGQELFF. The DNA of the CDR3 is TGCAGCGTTGAAAGGGGACAGGAGCTGTTTTTT.

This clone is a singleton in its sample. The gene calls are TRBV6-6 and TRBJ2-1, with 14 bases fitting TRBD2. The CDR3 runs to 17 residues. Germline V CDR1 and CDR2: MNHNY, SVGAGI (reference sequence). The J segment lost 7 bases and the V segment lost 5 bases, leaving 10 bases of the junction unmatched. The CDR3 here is CASSHRLAGGRGNEQFF. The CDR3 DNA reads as TGTGCCAGCAGTCACAGACTAGCGGGGGGGCGGGGAAATGAGCAGTTCTTC.

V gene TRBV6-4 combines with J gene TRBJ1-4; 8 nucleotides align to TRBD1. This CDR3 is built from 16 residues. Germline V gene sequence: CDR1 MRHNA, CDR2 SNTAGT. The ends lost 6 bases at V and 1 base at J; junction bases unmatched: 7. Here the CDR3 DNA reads TGTGCCAGCAGCGCCGGACAGGGCGGAACTAATGAAAAACTGTTTTTT. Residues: CASSAGQGGTNEKLFF.

CDR3 sequence: CASSKDSNSPLHF. CDR3 nucleotides: TGTGCCAGCTCAAAGGACAGCAATTCACCCCTCCACTTT. V usage is TRBV14 and J usage is TRBJ1-6, with D tentatively TRBD1 (6 bases). Trimming left V 8 bases short and J 7 bases short, with 12 bases between. The CDR3 covers 13 residues. Germline-derived CDR1 and CDR2 are SGHDN and FVKESK.

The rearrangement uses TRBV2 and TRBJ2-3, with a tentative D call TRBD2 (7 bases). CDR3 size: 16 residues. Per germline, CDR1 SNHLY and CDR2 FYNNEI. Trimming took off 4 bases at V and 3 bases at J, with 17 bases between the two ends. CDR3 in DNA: TGTGCCAGCAGTGCCCGGCGCGGGGGCAGGACAGATACGCAGTATTTT. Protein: CASSARRGGRTDTQYF.

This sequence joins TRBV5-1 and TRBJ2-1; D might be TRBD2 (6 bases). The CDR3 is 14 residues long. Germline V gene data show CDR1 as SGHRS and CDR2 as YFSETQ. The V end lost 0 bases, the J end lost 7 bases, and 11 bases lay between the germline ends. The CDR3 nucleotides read TGCGCCAGCAGCTTGGGCGGGAATAAGAATGAGCAGTTCTTC. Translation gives CASSLGGNKNEQFF.

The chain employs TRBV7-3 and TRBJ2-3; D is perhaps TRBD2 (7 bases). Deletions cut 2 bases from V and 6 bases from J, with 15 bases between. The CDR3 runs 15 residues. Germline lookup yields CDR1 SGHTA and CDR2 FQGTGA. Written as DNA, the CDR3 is TGTGCCAGCAGCTTAGATGGGGGGGCAGTGGATACGCAGTATTTT. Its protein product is CASSLDGGAVDTQYF.

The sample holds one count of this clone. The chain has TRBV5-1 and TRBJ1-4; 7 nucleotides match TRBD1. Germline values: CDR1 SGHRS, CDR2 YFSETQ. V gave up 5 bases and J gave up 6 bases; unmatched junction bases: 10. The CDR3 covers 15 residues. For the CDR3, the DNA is TGCGCCAGCAGAACAACCGGGACAGTGGATGAAAAACTGTTTTTT. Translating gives CASRTTGTVDEKLFF.